One sample yielded the 21 T cell receptor beta chains listed below, sequenced in a study of cytomegalovirus exposure and HLA in healthy donors. In the PCR, 60 Vbeta and 13 Jbeta primers were used. Clones were read by immunoSEQ multiplex PCR, and TCRdb kept only the in-frame ones, dropping some. The sample includes some 100,000 clones, roughly 71% of them seen just once. Material: PBMCs. The receptor source for this set is a man aged 50 or older in good health and CMV-seronegative.

This clone was seen once. The genes are TRBV7-9 and TRBJ2-7, with a weak D call TRBD1 (6 bases). Germline-derived CDR1 and CDR2 are SEHNR and FQNEAQ (reference sequence). The CDR3 spans 11 residues. V lost 11 bases, J lost 4 bases, and 12 bases lay in between. In nucleotides, the CDR3 is TGTGCCTGCGCCAGGGGTTACGAGCAGTACTTC. Amino acids: CACARGYEQYF. The full variable domain, with the rest looked up from reference TRBV7-9 and TRBJ2-7, is DTGVSQNPRHKITKRGQNVTFRCDPISEHNRLYWYRQTLGQGPEFLTYFQNEAQLEKSRLLSDRFSAERPKGSFSTLEIQRTEQGDSAMYLCACARGYEQYFGPGTRLTVT.

This clone was seen a few times. The rearrangement links TRBV5-1 to TRBJ2-7, with D possibly matching TRBD2 (6 bases). Between the trimmed V and J ends, which lost 4 bases and 6 bases, there was a span of 14 bases. The CDR3 runs to 13 residues. Germline V gives CDR1 SGHRS, CDR2 YFSETQ. The CDR3 reads CASSLWASVEQYF. DNA for the CDR3: TGCGCCAGCAGCCTCTGGGCTAGCGTCGAGCAGTACTTC. Full variable domain (remainder filled in from reference TRBV5-1 and TRBJ2-7): KAGVTQTPRYLIKTRGQQVTLSCSPISGHRSVSWYQQTPGQGLQFLFEYFSETQRNKGNFPGRFSGRQFSNSRSEMNVSTLELGDSALYLCASSLWASVEQYFGPGTRLTVT.

J is TRBJ2-5 and V is TRBV30; 9 bases are a match to TRBD2. Germline V gene lookup returns CDR1 GTSNPN and CDR2 SVGIG (reference sequence). This CDR3 contains 15 residues. Unmatched junction bases numbered 11, after V lost 4 bases and J lost 5 bases. Here the CDR3 reads CAWTSGISLGETQYF. CDR3 bases: TGTGCCTGGACTAGCGGGATAAGTTTAGGGGAGACCCAGTACTTC.

A single count supports this clone. The V call is TRBV2, the J call TRBJ1-5, with TRBD1 as a possible D gene (6 bases). Germline-derived CDR1 and CDR2 are SNHLY and FYNNEI. The CDR3 has 16 residues. V lost 6 bases to trimming and J lost 0 bases, with 15 bases between them. The CDR3 loop reads CASRGSTGHSNQPQHF. In DNA, the CDR3 is TGTGCCAGCAGGGGCAGCACGGGACATAGCAATCAGCCCCAGCATTTT.

This clone was found once. This chain links TRBV28 with TRBJ1-5; 9 bases agree with TRBD1. In germline, CDR1 is MDHEN, CDR2 SYDVKM. CDR3 length: 16 amino acids. Trimming at V came to 5 bases and at J to 0 bases, leaving 5 bases not matched to a gene. This CDR3 is CASSPGQGYSNQPQHF. CDR3 in DNA: TGTGCCAGCAGTCCGGGACAGGGCTATAGCAATCAGCCCCAGCATTTT.

V usage is TRBV15 and J usage is TRBJ1-6; maybe TRBD1 (6 bases). V lost 1 base to trimming and J lost 7 bases, with 8 bases between them. The CDR3 is made up of 14 amino acids. Per the germline V gene, CDR1 is LNHNV and CDR2 is YYDKDF (reference sequence). The CDR3 DNA is TGTGCCACCAGCAGAGGGACAGTAAATTCACCCCTCCACTTT. Translating it yields CATSRGTVNSPLHF.

The chain couples TRBV9 to TRBJ2-3; tentatively, D is TRBD1 (6 bases). This CDR3 is 16 amino acids long. Trimming removed 3 bases from V and 2 bases from J, with 16 bases in between. CDR1 and CDR2 from the germline V gene are SGDLS and YYNGEE. The CDR3 here is CASSARGATTTDTQYF. The CDR3 coding sequence is TGTGCCAGCAGCGCCAGGGGAGCGACTACCACAGATACGCAGTATTTT.

The rearrangement uses TRBV12-5 and TRBJ2-1, with D tentatively TRBD1 (6 bases). Germline lookup yields CDR1 LGHNT and CDR2 FRNRAP. This CDR3 is built from 14 residues. Trimming stripped 3 bases from V and 9 bases from J, with 15 bases between. The CDR3 reads CASGLTYRDGEQFF. The CDR3 region has the DNA TGTGCTAGTGGTTTAACATACAGGGATGGTGAGCAGTTCTTC.

The chain carries TRBV5-6 and TRBJ2-1; TRBD2 matches 14 bases. Germline values: CDR1 SGHDT, CDR2 YYEEEE. The CDR3 has 17 amino acids. V dropped 0 bases and J dropped 6; count of bases not matched to a gene: 5. The CDR3 nucleotides read TGTGCCAGCAGCTTGGGGGGACTAGCGGGAGCAGCCAATGAGCAGTTCTTC. This sequence encodes CASSLGGLAGAANEQFF.

This chain connects TRBV4-2 to TRBJ1-1, with TRBD1 matching over 7 bases. Germline lookup yields CDR1 LGHNA and CDR2 YNFKEQ. This CDR3 contains 13 residues. V lost 2 bases and J lost 6; bases outside the gene matches: 3. The CDR3 nucleotides are TGTGCCAGCAGCCAAACAGGGGCAGCTGAAGCTTTCTTT. Its translation: CASSQTGAAEAFF.

The rearrangement joins TRBV7-8 to TRBJ2-1, with 9 positions matching TRBD2. The CDR3 runs to 18 residues. After removal of 4 bases from V and 0 bases from J, the junction contained 10 bases not matched to a gene. Germline V gives CDR1 SGHVS, CDR2 FQNEAQ. The DNA of the CDR3 is TGTGCCAGCAGCTCCTCGGGGGCTAGCGGGACCTCCTACAATGAGCAGTTCTTC. Amino acid sequence: CASSSSGASGTSYNEQFF.

The rearrangement links TRBV25-1 to TRBJ2-1; TRBD2 is a possible D gene (6 bases). V was cut by 1 base and J by 6 bases, with 16 bases left in between. The germline V gene has CDR1 MGHDK and CDR2 SYGVNS. The length of the CDR3 is 16 residues. The CDR3 reads CASSESGTAGGNEQFF. CDR3 bases: TGTGCCAGCAGTGAATCTGGGACTGCGGGTGGCAATGAGCAGTTCTTC.

The rearrangement joins TRBV7-2 to TRBJ2-2, with D possibly TRBD2 on 5 matching bases. The V and J ends lost 5 bases and 7 bases respectively, with 11 bases between them. CDR3 length equals 13 residues. CDR1 and CDR2 from the germline V gene are SGHTA and FQGNSA. CDR3 sequence reads: CASSRDRDGELFF. The DNA of the CDR3 is TGTGCCAGCAGCCGCGACCGGGACGGGGAGCTGTTTTTT.

The chain recombines TRBV6-4 with TRBJ2-1; D is uncertain. V lost 5 bases and J lost 4, with 9 bases in between. This CDR3 is built from 13 residues. Germline V gene sequence: CDR1 MRHNA, CDR2 SNTAGT. The CDR3 region is CASSSTRYNEQFF. CDR3 coding DNA: TGTGCCAGCAGTAGTACGAGATACAATGAGCAGTTCTTC.

This clone was detected a few times. The chain joins TRBV7-9 to TRBJ1-1, with D possibly matching TRBD1 (5 bases). Between the trimmed V and J ends, which lost 3 bases and 1 base, there was a span of 9 bases. The CDR3 covers 14 residues. CDR1 SEHNR and CDR2 FQNEAQ come from the germline V gene (reference sequence). This CDR3 is CASSFQGENTEAFF. The CDR3 bases are TGTGCCAGCAGCTTCCAAGGGGAGAACACTGAAGCTTTCTTT.

Only a few counts were recorded for this clone. This chain connects TRBV9 to TRBJ2-1, with 9 bases identical to TRBD2. CDR1 SGDLS and CDR2 YYNGEE come from the germline V gene. The J segment lost 4 bases and the V segment lost 3 bases, leaving 11 bases of the junction unmatched. This CDR3 spans 17 amino acids. The CDR3: CASSGASSGTQYNEQFF. For the CDR3, the DNA is TGTGCCAGCAGCGGGGCCTCTAGCGGGACCCAATACAATGAGCAGTTCTTC.

This chain uses TRBV28 with TRBJ1-4; possible D gene TRBD1, 5 bases. The CDR3 sequence is 15 residues long. V shed 5 bases and J shed 1 base, with 11 bases lying between them. The germline V gene has CDR1 MDHEN and CDR2 SYDVKM. CDR3: CASSLMGGTNEKLFF. As DNA, the CDR3 is TGTGCCAGCAGTCTCATGGGGGGAACTAATGAAAAACTGTTTTTT.

The V and J genes are TRBV7-3 and TRBJ2-2, with 8 bases aligning to TRBD1. The length of the CDR3 is 14 residues. With 5 bases clipped from V and 5 bases from J, the junction kept 4 bases outside the gene matches. The germline V gene encodes CDR1 SGHTA and CDR2 FQGTGA. The CDR3 reads CASSRTGLTGELFF. In DNA form, the CDR3 reads TGTGCCAGCAGCCGGACAGGGTTGACCGGGGAGCTGTTTTTT.

V gene TRBV7-9 combines with J gene TRBJ1-5, with a tentative D call TRBD1 (6 bases). V lost 0 bases to trimming and J lost 0 bases, with 12 bases between them. CDR3 size: 17 residues. CDR1 and CDR2 from the germline V gene are SEHNR and FQNEAQ (reference sequence). DNA of the CDR3: TGTGCCAGCAGCTTAGCGGTCCCAGGGGATAGCAATCAGCCCCAGCATTTT. Amino acids: CASSLAVPGDSNQPQHF.

The V and J genes are TRBV5-5 and TRBJ1-5; D call uncertain. V was cut by 2 bases and J by 0 bases, with 6 bases left in between. Germline V CDR1 and CDR2: SGHKS, YYEKEE (reference sequence). There are 14 residues in the CDR3. CDR3 protein: CASSLYYSNQPQHF. CDR3 in DNA: TGTGCCAGCAGCTTATACTATAGCAATCAGCCCCAGCATTTT.

The rearrangement uses TRBV19 and TRBJ2-5; TRBD1 matches 10 bases. CDR1 and CDR2 (germline): LNHDA, SQIVND (reference sequence). CDR3 size: 14 residues. V trimming: 6 bases; J trimming: 5 bases; junction bases outside the gene matches: 6. The CDR3 protein is CASSDRGRGETQYF. CDR3 nucleotides: TGTGCCAGTAGCGACAGGGGGCGAGGGGAGACCCAGTACTTC. The whole variable domain, filled in from reference TRBV19 and TRBJ2-5, reads DGGITQSPKYLFRKEGQNVTLSCEQNLNHDAMYWYRQDPGQGLRLIYYSQIVNDFQKGDIAEGYSVSREKKESFPLTVTSAQKNPTAFYLCASSDRGRGETQYFGPGTRLLVL.